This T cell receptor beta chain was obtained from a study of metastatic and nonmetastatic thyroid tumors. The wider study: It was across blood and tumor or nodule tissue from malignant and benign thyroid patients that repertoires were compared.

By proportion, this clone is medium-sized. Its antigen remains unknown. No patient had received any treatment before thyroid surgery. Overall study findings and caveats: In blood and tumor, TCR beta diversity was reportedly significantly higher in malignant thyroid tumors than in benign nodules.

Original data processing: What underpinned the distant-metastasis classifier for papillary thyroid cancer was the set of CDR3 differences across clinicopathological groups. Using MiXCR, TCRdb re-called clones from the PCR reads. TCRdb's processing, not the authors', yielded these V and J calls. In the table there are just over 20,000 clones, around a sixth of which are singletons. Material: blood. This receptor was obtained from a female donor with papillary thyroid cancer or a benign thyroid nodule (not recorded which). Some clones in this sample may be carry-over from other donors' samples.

CDR3 DNA: TGTGCCAGCATGGACAGATCTAATGAAAAACTGTTTTTT. Amino acid sequence: CASMDRSNEKLFF. The chain joins TRBV6-1 to TRBJ1-4; TRBD1 might be the D (6 bases). Looked up from germline, CDR1 is MNHNS and CDR2 is SASEGT. V was pared by 7 bases and J by 3 bases, with 9 bases between. CDR3 size: 13 residues.